Below are 15 T cell receptor beta chains sequenced from a single sample in a study of blood T cell repertoires in COVID-19. Clones were sequenced by immunoSEQ multiplex PCR, and TCRdb holds only the in-frame ones, with some missing. The sample has about 200,000 clones, approximately 90% seen once. Specimen: PBMCs or T cells enriched from blood (not recorded which). These receptor sequences come from a man under 40 who had recovered from COVID-19.

V gene TRBV28 combines with J gene TRBJ2-3; perhaps TRBD2 as D (6 bases). The CDR3 sequence is 15 residues long. Germline CDR1 and CDR2: MDHEN and SYDVKM. V was trimmed by 8 bases and J by 0 bases, leaving 15 bases between them. The CDR3 sequence is CASGLSGASTDTQYF. CDR3 nucleotides: TGTGCCAGCGGACTTAGCGGTGCTAGCACAGATACGCAGTATTTT.

The genes are TRBV27 and TRBJ2-1; 9 bases line up with TRBD2. CDR1 is MNHEY and CDR2 is SMNVEV in the germline V gene (reference sequence). There are 15 residues in the CDR3. The V and J ends lost 3 bases and 5 bases, in that order; junction bases with no gene match: 5. In DNA form, the CDR3 reads TGTGCCAGCAGTTTGTTAGCGGGAGCCAACAATGAGCAGTTCTTC. It encodes CASSLLAGANNEQFF.

The chain combines TRBV25-1 with TRBJ2-7, with 9 bases lining up with TRBD2. In germline, CDR1 is MGHDK, CDR2 SYGVNS. The junction had 9 bases not matched to a gene; V was cut back by 6 bases and J by 0 bases. This CDR3 comprises 16 residues. The CDR3 spells CASSQPTGLASYEQYF. The DNA for the CDR3 is TGTGCCAGCAGCCAGCCGACGGGACTAGCCTCCTACGAGCAGTACTTC.

This chain connects TRBV30 to TRBJ2-1, with 9 bases lining up with TRBD2. V was clipped by 3 bases and J by 9 bases; unmatched bases: 9. The CDR3 spans 14 residues. Germline V CDR1 and CDR2: GTSNPN, SVGIG (reference sequence). The CDR3 coding sequence is TGTGCCTGGAGCCCGGGACTAGCATCAGGTGAGCAGTTCTTC. Amino acid sequence: CAWSPGLASGEQFF.

The CDR3, as DNA: TGTGCCAGTGAGAAACAGGGGATCGATGGCTACACCTTC. Encoded protein: CASEKQGIDGYTF. The chain employs TRBV19 and TRBJ1-2; 7 nucleotides agree with TRBD1. CDR1 and CDR2 (germline): LNHDA, SQIVND (reference sequence). Trimming took 8 bases from V and 6 from J; bases not matched to a gene: 9. The CDR3 sequence is 13 residues long. The complete variable domain, with remaining parts taken from reference TRBV19 and TRBJ1-2, reads DGGITQSPKYLFRKEGQNVTLSCEQNLNHDAMYWYRQDPGQGLRLIYYSQIVNDFQKGDIAEGYSVSREKKESFPLTVTSAQKNPTAFYLCASEKQGIDGYTFGSGTRLTVV.

The chain couples TRBV15 to TRBJ1-1; no clear D. Germline V gene sequence: CDR1 LNHNV, CDR2 YYDKDF (reference sequence). Trimming took 3 bases from V and 1 from J, leaving 12 bases between them. The CDR3 covers 15 residues. Here the CDR3 DNA reads TGTGCCACCAGCAGTTATGGCCTCCAGAACACTGAAGCTTTCTTT. The encoded protein is CATSSYGLQNTEAFF.

V gene TRBV7-2 combines with J gene TRBJ2-7, with D possibly matching TRBD2 (5 bases). The CDR3 extends over 14 amino acids. CDR1 and CDR2 (germline): SGHTA, FQGNSA. With 5 bases removed from V and 3 bases from J, the gap between germline ends came to 14 bases. The CDR3: CASSKFEGVYEQYF. The DNA of the CDR3 is TGTGCCAGCAGCAAATTTGAGGGCGTCTACGAGCAGTACTTC.

The rearrangement joins TRBV27 to TRBJ1-1, with 7 bases matching TRBD1. Germline-derived CDR1 and CDR2 are MNHEY and SMNVEV (reference sequence). V shed 5 bases and J 0 bases; nucleotides not matched to a gene: 15. CDR3 length: 18 amino acids. The CDR3 DNA sequence: TGTGCCAGCAGTGCCCTCAGGGGGGCGAACGGGGTGAACACTGAAGCTTTCTTT. The encoded protein is CASSALRGANGVNTEAFF.

The chain joins TRBV4-1 to TRBJ1-5; tentative D call: TRBD1 (5 bases). V was shortened by 2 bases and J by 5 bases, with 13 bases between the two germline ends. This CDR3 region has 15 residues. The germline CDR1 and CDR2 sequences are MGHRA and YSYEKL. The CDR3 DNA is TGCGCCAGCAGCCAATTTCAGGGAGGGGATCAGCCCCAGCATTTT. Its protein product is CASSQFQGGDQPQHF.

J is TRBJ2-6 and V is TRBV4-1; perhaps TRBD1 as D (5 bases). Germline V gene lookup returns CDR1 MGHRA and CDR2 YSYEKL. Trimming shortened V by 4 bases and J by 0 bases, and 10 bases separated the two germline ends. The CDR3 extends over 16 amino acids. CDR3 DNA: TGCGCCAGCAGCCCTCAGGACAACTCTGGGGCCAACGTCCTGACTTTC. Its translation is CASSPQDNSGANVLTF.

The chain uses TRBV15 and TRBJ2-2, with a tentative D call TRBD2 (7 bases). V lost 5 bases and J 6 bases, leaving 19 bases between the germline ends. Germline-derived CDR1 and CDR2 are LNHNV and YYDKDF (reference sequence). CDR3 length: 16 residues. Here the CDR3 DNA reads TGTGCCACCAGCCCACGTCCGGGGGAGGGGGCCGGGGAGCTGTTTTTT. Encoded protein: CATSPRPGEGAGELFF.

The chain carries TRBV2 and TRBJ2-3; D remains unclear. Germline values: CDR1 SNHLY, CDR2 FYNNEI. V gave up 1 base and J gave up 3 bases, with 11 bases separating them. The CDR3 covers 15 residues. Here the CDR3 reads CASSEGAFRTDTQYF. CDR3 DNA sequence: TGTGCCAGCAGTGAAGGCGCGTTCCGGACAGATACGCAGTATTTT.

V gene TRBV5-1 combines with J gene TRBJ1-2; D unresolved. Trimming took off 2 bases at V and 3 bases at J, with 8 bases between the two ends. The CDR3 is made up of 13 amino acids. The V gene's germline CDR1 is SGHRS and CDR2 YFSETQ. The CDR3 sequence: CASSFIRDYGYTF. In DNA, the CDR3 is TGCGCCAGCAGCTTCATACGGGACTATGGCTACACCTTC.

The chain couples TRBV30 to TRBJ1-5, with TRBD1 as a possible D gene (5 bases). This CDR3 is 13 amino acids long. V shed 4 bases and J shed 5 bases, with 12 bases lying between them. Germline V gene data show CDR1 as GTSNPN and CDR2 as SVGIG (reference sequence). The chain's CDR3 is CAWKGKDYQPQHF. The DNA for the CDR3 is TGTGCCTGGAAGGGGAAGGATTATCAGCCCCAGCATTTT.

This clone was seen only a few times. The rearrangement uses TRBV10-3 and TRBJ1-1, with TRBD1 matching over 10 bases. This CDR3 is 16 amino acids long. Germline CDR1 reads ENHRY; CDR2 reads SYGVKD. The V segment lost 3 bases and the J segment 5 bases; nucleotides outside the gene matches: 9. Here the CDR3 reads CAISDSTGGVRTEAFF. CDR3 DNA: TGTGCCATCAGTGATTCGACAGGGGGCGTACGGACTGAAGCTTTCTTT.